These 17 T cell receptor beta chains originate from one sample sequenced in a study of blood T cell repertoires in COVID-19. Data came from immunoSEQ multiplex PCR; TCRdb stores just in-frame clones and leaves some out. The data show about 26,000 clones, with roughly 92% seen just once and around 1.9% held by the top ten. The sequencing sample was made of peripheral blood. These receptors came from a human donor in a cohort sampled during active COVID-19.

The chain employs TRBV11-3 and TRBJ2-1; 10 bases are a match to TRBD1. The CDR3 is made up of 13 amino acids. Per the germline V gene, CDR1 is SGHNT and CDR2 is YENEEA. Trimming cost V 5 bases and J 7 bases; bases outside gene matches: 2. CDR3 nucleotide sequence: TGTGCCAGCAGCCCGGGACAGGGGAATGAGCAGTTCTTC. Protein product: CASSPGQGNEQFF.

The genes are TRBV4-1 and TRBJ2-7; 7 positions agree with TRBD1. V shed 1 base and J 3 bases; nucleotides not matched to a gene: 9. The CDR3 is 16 residues long. CDR1 and CDR2 from the germline V gene are MGHRA and YSYEKL. Here the CDR3 DNA reads TGCGCCAGCAGCCAAGGACCGGGACAGAACTTCTACGAGCAGTACTTC. Amino acids: CASSQGPGQNFYEQYF.

V gene TRBV27 combines with J gene TRBJ1-2; D unclear. Trimming pared 10 bases from V and 0 bases from J, leaving 6 bases between. The CDR3 totals 11 residues. CDR1 and CDR2 (germline): MNHEY, SMNVEV (reference sequence). The CDR3 DNA reads TGTGCCACCTCAGCTAACTATGGCTACACCTTC. Translating gives CATSANYGYTF.

The V and J genes are TRBV6-4 and TRBJ1-6; 8 nucleotides match TRBD1. The trim removed 3 bases at V and 8 bases at J, leaving 6 bases unmatched. Germline V CDR1 and CDR2: MRHNA, SNTAGT. The CDR3 runs to 15 residues. DNA of the CDR3: TGTGCCAGCAGTGATGGGACAGGTGTTTATTCACCCCTCCACTTT. Amino acid sequence: CASSDGTGVYSPLHF.

V usage is TRBV7-9 and J usage is TRBJ1-5; tentatively, D is TRBD1 (5 bases). Per germline, CDR1 SEHNR and CDR2 FQNEAQ (reference sequence). Trimming took 5 bases from V and 7 from J, leaving 18 bases between them. The CDR3 extends over 15 amino acids. The CDR3 region has the DNA TGTGCCAGCAGCCCCTCCGGGGGTACGGGGCAGCCCCAGCATTTT. This translates into CASSPSGGTGQPQHF.

The V gene is TRBV27, the J gene TRBJ2-3; 7 bases are a match to TRBD2. Trimming at V came to 6 bases and at J to 1 base, leaving 4 bases not matched to a gene. CDR3 length: 14 amino acids. CDR1 and CDR2 from the germline V gene are MNHEY and SMNVEV (reference sequence). The CDR3 coding sequence is TGTGCCAGCAGGCCGGGGGGTCGCACAGATACGCAGTATTTT. Its translation is CASRPGGRTDTQYF.

The gene calls are TRBV27 and TRBJ2-7; 9 bases align to TRBD1. The CDR3 has 18 amino acids. V shed 4 bases, J shed 0 bases, and the junction held 13 bases outside the gene matches. In germline, CDR1 is MNHEY, CDR2 SMNVEV (reference sequence). The chain's CDR3 is CASSSLLPGTGSSYEQYF. The CDR3 coding sequence is TGTGCCAGCAGTTCCCTTCTACCCGGGACAGGGAGCTCCTACGAGCAGTACTTC.

V is TRBV12-3 or TRBV12-4 and J is TRBJ1-5; TRBD1 might be the D (6 bases). This CDR3 has 12 amino acids. Between the trimmed V and J ends, which lost 11 bases and 4 bases, there was a span of 12 bases. DNA of the CDR3: TGTGCCGTCACCCAGGGGAATCAGCCCCAGCATTTT. Protein sequence: CAVTQGNQPQHF.

V and J are TRBV6-5 and TRBJ2-1, with 7 bases identical to TRBD1. Germline values: CDR1 MNHEY, CDR2 SVGAGI. CDR3 size: 15 residues. V dropped 4 bases and J dropped 6; count of bases not matched to a gene: 9. The CDR3 reads CASSWVRGTRNEQFF. CDR3 coding DNA: TGTGCCAGCAGTTGGGTCAGGGGGACGCGCAATGAGCAGTTCTTC.

The V call is TRBV6-5, the J call TRBJ2-1; no clear D. The CDR3 is 12 amino acids. V lost 5 bases to trimming and J lost 6 bases, with 8 bases between them. In germline, CDR1 is MNHEY, CDR2 SVGAGI. The CDR3 protein is CASSRQINEQFF. The CDR3 region has the DNA TGTGCCAGCAGTAGACAAATCAATGAGCAGTTCTTC.

This chain joins TRBV19 and TRBJ1-3; D is unresolved. CDR1 and CDR2 (germline): LNHDA, SQIVND (reference sequence). Trimming pared 2 bases from V and 0 bases from J, leaving 14 bases between. The CDR3 contains 17 residues. This CDR3 is CASSIRNEAYSGNTIYF. The CDR3 nucleotides read TGTGCCAGTAGTATACGCAATGAGGCTTACTCTGGAAACACCATATATTTT.

V gene TRBV29-1 combines with J gene TRBJ2-3; 12 positions agree with TRBD2. V was clipped by 5 bases and J by 2 bases; unmatched bases: 8. This CDR3 has 16 residues. Germline V gene sequence: CDR1 SQVTM, CDR2 ANQGSEA. For the CDR3, the DNA is TGCAGCGTTAAATTCTCTAGCGGGGGGGCCACAGATACGCAGTATTTT. This encodes CSVKFSSGGATDTQYF.

The chain employs TRBV5-8 and TRBJ1-5, with 7 bases identical to TRBD1. Trimming cost V 1 base and J 7 bases; bases outside gene matches: 11. The CDR3 is 16 amino acids. Germline-derived CDR1 and CDR2 are SGHTS and YDEGEE. The CDR3 bases are TGTGCCAGCAGCTTGAACAGGGGCGCAGGAGAGCAGCCCCAGCATTTT. Translation: CASSLNRGAGEQPQHF.

This chain links TRBV7-2 with TRBJ1-1, with D possibly matching TRBD1 (5 bases). Germline lookup yields CDR1 SGHTA and CDR2 FQGNSA. V shed 5 bases and J shed 5 bases, with 18 bases lying between them. CDR3 length: 15 amino acids. The CDR3 reads CASSAGHPSFTEAFF. The DNA of the CDR3 is TGTGCCAGCAGCGCCGGACACCCAAGTTTTACTGAAGCTTTCTTT.

This clone has just one count. The chain carries TRBV10-1 and TRBJ1-6; D ambiguous. V lost 3 bases to trimming and J lost 5 bases, with 8 bases between them. Germline assignment: CDR1 WNHNN and CDR2 SYGVQD (reference sequence). The CDR3 runs to 14 residues. The CDR3 here is CASSELVNNSPLHF. The DNA of the CDR3 is TGCGCCAGCAGTGAACTCGTAAATAATTCACCCCTCCACTTT.

The DNA for the CDR3 is TGTGCCAGCAGCCCCGGGACAGGGAGCAATCAGCCCCAGCATTTT. Encoded protein: CASSPGTGSNQPQHF. V and J are TRBV5-5 and TRBJ1-5; 9 nucleotides align to TRBD1. Germline values: CDR1 SGHKS, CDR2 YYEKEE (reference sequence). The junction had 3 bases not matched to a gene; V was cut back by 4 bases and J by 1 base. This CDR3 contains 15 residues.

The genes are TRBV6-5 and TRBJ2-3, with a possible D match to TRBD2 (6 bases). This CDR3 comprises 14 residues. Germline CDR1 MNHEY, CDR2 SVGAGI. Trimming stripped 11 bases from V and 2 bases from J, with 17 bases between. The CDR3 region has the DNA TGTGCCTCTCAGGAGGGCGGAGCCACAGATACGCAGTATTTT. Its protein is CASQEGGATDTQYF.